Each of the 23 T cell receptor beta chains below was sequenced from the same sample in a study of T-cell memory formation after mild COVID-19. MiXCR, run by TCRdb on the 5' RACE reads, gives a single entry per CDR3 protein. The sample has over 50,000 distinct CDR3 sequences; approximately 9% are singletons. Sequencing was carried out using PBMCs or a T cell subset sorted from them (not recorded which). These receptors came from an adult woman who had mild COVID-19 (a few samples of this study predate the infection). Cell type and time point are not known.

There are a few counts of this clonotype. The rearrangement uses TRBV30 and TRBJ2-4; 9 bases are shared with TRBD2. This CDR3 comprises 13 residues. Germline V gene sequence: CDR1 GTSNPN, CDR2 SVGIG (reference sequence). The V segment lost 5 bases and the J segment 7 bases; nucleotides outside the gene matches: 6. CDR3 in DNA: TGTGCCTGGGATTCGGGGACTAGCAACATTCAGTACTTC. It yields the protein CAWDSGTSNIQYF.

This clonotype has more than one count but fewer than ten. The rearrangement links TRBV23-1 to TRBJ2-7; TRBD1 is a possible D gene (5 bases). TRBV23-1 is noted as an ORF with a role that remains uncertain. The CDR3 has 14 residues. V lost 6 bases to trimming and J lost 3 bases, with 15 bases between them. The chain's CDR3 is CASSFSMGHYEQYF. CDR3 in DNA: TGCGCCAGCAGCTTCTCAATGGGGCACTACGAGCAGTACTTC.

In its sample, this clonotype was seen a few times. J is TRBJ1-4 and V is TRBV5-4; TRBD1 matches 7 bases. The CDR3 has 16 residues. V gave up 4 bases and J gave up 3 bases; unmatched junction bases: 9. The germline gives CDR1 SGHNT, CDR2 YYREEE (reference sequence). CDR3 amino acids: CASSLTTGRPNEKLFF. Written as DNA, the CDR3 is TGTGCCAGCAGCCTGACGACAGGGCGGCCTAATGAAAAACTGTTTTTT.

This CDR3 is CASSLDAGNEQFF. CDR3 bases: TGTGCCAGCAGCTTGGATGCGGGTAATGAGCAGTTCTTC. V usage is TRBV5-4 and J usage is TRBJ2-1; a possible D gene is TRBD2 (5 bases). CDR1 and CDR2 (germline): SGHNT, YYREEE (reference sequence). The CDR3 has 13 residues. V was trimmed by 0 bases and J by 7 bases, leaving 8 bases between them. The whole variable domain, remainder taken from reference TRBV5-4 and TRBJ2-1, is ETGVTQSPTHLIKTRGQQVTLRCSSQSGHNTVSWYQQALGQGPQFIFQYYREEENGRGNFPPRFSGLQFPNYSSELNVNALELDDSALYLCASSLDAGNEQFFGPGTRLTVL.

This clonotype was counted at least ten times. This chain joins TRBV4-3 and TRBJ1-4; 8 nucleotides match TRBD1. This CDR3 is 17 amino acids long. V lost 4 bases, J lost 6 bases, and 13 bases stayed unmatched. Germline V CDR1 and CDR2: LGHNA, YSLEER. CDR3 residues: CASSRGQGTNKYEKLFF. The CDR3, as DNA: TGCGCCAGCAGCCGTGGACAGGGAACGAATAAGTATGAAAAACTGTTTTTT.

V usage is TRBV28 and J usage is TRBJ1-5; D gene unclear. V shed 8 bases and J shed 9 bases, with 23 bases lying between them. The germline V gene encodes CDR1 MDHEN and CDR2 SYDVKM. This CDR3 has 15 amino acids. CDR3 DNA: TGTGCCAGCCAGTTTGGGTTGGCAGGTCAGAGGCCCCAGCATTTT. This translates into CASQFGLAGQRPQHF.

In the case of this clonotype: This clone may be a read error of a much larger clone one base away. The V and J genes are TRBV30 and TRBJ2-7; TRBD1 matches at 10 bases. V lost 2 bases to trimming and J lost 2 bases; unmatched junction nucleotides: 3. The CDR3 sequence is 14 residues long. CDR1 is GTSNPN and CDR2 is SVGIG in the germline V gene (reference sequence). CDR3 amino acids: CAWSTGTGAYEQYF. The DNA for the CDR3 is TGTGCCTGGAGTACCGGGACAGGGGCCTACGAGCAGTACTTC.

This clonotype appeared many times. The chain couples TRBV12-3 or TRBV12-4 to TRBJ2-2; D remains ambiguous. The CDR3 sequence is 12 residues long. Trimming removed 5 bases from V and 4 bases from J, with 5 bases in between. CDR3 sequence reads: CASSPLTGELFF. The DNA for the CDR3 is TGTGCCAGCAGTCCCCTCACCGGGGAGCTGTTTTTT.

Many counts were recorded for this clonotype. The rearrangement links TRBV4-3 to TRBJ2-1, with 10 bases fitting TRBD2. Germline CDR1 LGHNA, CDR2 YSLEER. The CDR3 spans 16 residues. J lost 10 bases, V lost 3 bases, and 12 bases had no gene match. The CDR3 coding sequence is TGCGCCAGCAGCCATATGGGGGAGCGGGAGGGCCGCGAGCAGTTCTTC. It encodes CASSHMGEREGREQFF.

This clonotype was detected ten times or more. The V call is TRBV29-1, the J call TRBJ2-1; TRBD2 might be the D (6 bases). V dropped 0 bases and J dropped 7 bases, with 16 bases sitting between them. Germline CDR1 is SQVTM and CDR2 is ANQGSEA. The CDR3 is 15 amino acids. The CDR3 sequence is CSVEDLSGRMNEQFF. The CDR3 DNA reads TGCAGCGTTGAAGATCTGTCAGGGAGGATGAATGAGCAGTTCTTC.

This clonotype occurred many times. The rearrangement joins TRBV4-1 to TRBJ2-5; TRBD1 agrees at 7 bases. Trimming cost V 4 bases and J 5 bases; bases outside gene matches: 10. The CDR3 covers 15 residues. The germline gives CDR1 MGHRA, CDR2 YSYEKL. In DNA form, the CDR3 reads TGCGCCAGCAGCCGAAAGGGGGACAGTTTGGAGACCCAGTACTTC. It specifies CASSRKGDSLETQYF.

This chain joins TRBV18 and TRBJ1-1; unclear D gene. Germline V lookup: CDR1 KGHSH, CDR2 LQKENI. Trimming removed 1 base from V and 1 base from J, with 7 bases in between. This CDR3 is built from 14 residues. CDR3 DNA: TGTGCCAGCTCACCACGTACAGAGAACACTGAAGCTTTCTTT. It codes for CASSPRTENTEAFF.

The sample holds many counts of this clonotype. The CDR3 DNA reads TGTGCCAGCAATACCGGGATTAACACTGAAGCTTTCTTT. Its protein product is CASNTGINTEAFF. V gene TRBV6-2 or TRBV6-3 combines with J gene TRBJ1-1; D call uncertain. The germline V gene has CDR1 MNHEY and CDR2 SVGEGT. The CDR3 length is 13 residues. Trimming took off 7 bases at V and 2 bases at J, with 11 bases between the two ends.

This clonotype was observed many times. The chain's CDR3 is CASSLSVGNTGELFF. The CDR3 region has the DNA TGTGCCAGCAGTTTAAGCGTGGGGAACACCGGGGAGCTGTTTTTT. The chain combines TRBV12-3 or TRBV12-4 with TRBJ2-2, with D unresolved. Trimming took 2 bases from V and 1 from J, leaving 8 bases between them. The CDR3 extends over 15 amino acids.

This clonotype was seen at least ten times. This sequence joins TRBV6-6 and TRBJ2-1; 9 bases are shared with TRBD1. V shed 6 bases, J shed 6 bases, and the junction held 6 bases outside the gene matches. The CDR3 has 14 residues. Germline V gives CDR1 MNHNY, CDR2 SVGAGI (reference sequence). CDR3 protein: CASSRDRVGNEQFF. The DNA for the CDR3 is TGTGCCAGCAGCAGGGACAGGGTCGGCAATGAGCAGTTCTTC.

This clonotype was recorded at least ten times. The J gene is TRBJ1-2, the V gene TRBV12-3 or TRBV12-4; a possible D gene is TRBD1 (6 bases). The CDR3 has 14 amino acids. Trimming shortened V by 3 bases and J by 3 bases, and 11 bases separated the two germline ends. The CDR3 sequence: CASSFGGADYGYTF. In DNA form, the CDR3 reads TGTGCCAGCAGTTTCGGGGGCGCGGACTATGGCTACACCTTC.

The J gene is TRBJ1-1, the V gene TRBV6-2 or TRBV6-3; TRBD1 might be the D (5 bases). The CDR3 consists of 13 residues. Germline CDR1 is MNHEY and CDR2 is SVGEGT. Trimming cost V 2 bases and J 8 bases, with 12 bases left between them. The CDR3 region has the DNA TGTGCCAGCAGTTACATTCCGGGACGGGAAGCTTTCTTT. It codes for CASSYIPGREAFF.

By sample share, this clonotype is medium-sized. This rearrangement joins TRBV4-3 to TRBJ2-2; D unresolved. The length of the CDR3 is 12 residues. Trimming shortened V by 4 bases and J by 8 bases, and 8 bases separated the two germline ends. Germline CDR1 reads LGHNA; CDR2 reads YSLEER. DNA for the CDR3: TGCGCCAGCAGCCCGTCGGATGGGGAGCTGTTTTTT. Its translation: CASSPSDGELFF.

The table lists this clonotype with many counts. The chain recombines TRBV6-2 or TRBV6-3 with TRBJ2-3; 10 bases align to TRBD2. The CDR3 extends over 16 amino acids. Germline V CDR1 and CDR2: MNHEY, SVGEGT. J gave up 4 bases and V 5 bases, and 9 bases lay outside the gene matches. The chain's CDR3 is CASSETLAGYADTQYF. DNA of the CDR3: TGTGCCAGCAGTGAAACACTAGCGGGGTATGCAGATACGCAGTATTTT.

J is TRBJ1-1 and V is TRBV28, with a weak D call TRBD1 (5 bases). Germline-derived CDR1 and CDR2 are MDHEN and SYDVKM. The CDR3 is 13 residues long. V was pared by 7 bases and J by 4 bases, with 13 bases between. DNA for the CDR3: TGTGCCAGCACCGGCCCGGGACCCACTGAAGCTTTCTTT. Its protein is CASTGPGPTEAFF.

Many counts were recorded for this clonotype. The chain carries TRBV29-1 and TRBJ2-3; 7 positions agree with TRBD2. Looked up from germline, CDR1 is SQVTM and CDR2 is ANQGSEA. The J segment lost 5 bases and the V segment lost 4 bases, leaving 6 bases of the junction unmatched. This CDR3 spans 13 amino acids. DNA for the CDR3: TGCAGCGTTGGGGGAGGGACGCAAGATACGCAGTATTTT. Its translation: CSVGGGTQDTQYF.

This clonotype was observed many times. V gene TRBV2 combines with J gene TRBJ2-5; TRBD1 agrees at 7 bases. The CDR3 has 13 residues. The germline V gene encodes CDR1 SNHLY and CDR2 FYNNEI. V lost 6 bases and J lost 5; bases outside the gene matches: 6. The DNA of the CDR3 is TGTGCCAGCAGGGCGACAGGGTATGAGACCCAGTACTTC. Amino acids: CASRATGYETQYF.

This clonotype showed up many times. The V gene is TRBV20-1, the J gene TRBJ2-3; 12 positions match TRBD2. CDR1 and CDR2 (germline): DFQATT, SNEGSKA (reference sequence). This CDR3 is 17 amino acids long. V lost 1 base, J lost 3 bases, and 8 bases stayed unmatched. The CDR3 coding sequence is TGCAGTGCTAGAGTTGGTTGGACTAGCGGGAAAACAGATACGCAGTATTTT. This encodes CSARVGWTSGKTDTQYF.